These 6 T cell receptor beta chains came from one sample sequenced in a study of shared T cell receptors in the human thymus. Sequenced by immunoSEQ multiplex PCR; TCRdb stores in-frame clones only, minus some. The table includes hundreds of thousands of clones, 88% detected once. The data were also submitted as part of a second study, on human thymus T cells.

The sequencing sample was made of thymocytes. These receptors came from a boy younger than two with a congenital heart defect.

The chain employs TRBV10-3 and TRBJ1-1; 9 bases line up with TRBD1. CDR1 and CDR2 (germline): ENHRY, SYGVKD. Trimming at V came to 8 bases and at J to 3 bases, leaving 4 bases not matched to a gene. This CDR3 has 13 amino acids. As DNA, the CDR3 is TGTGCCATCGGGGACAGGGTGCACACTGAAGCTTTCTTT. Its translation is CAIGDRVHTEAFF.

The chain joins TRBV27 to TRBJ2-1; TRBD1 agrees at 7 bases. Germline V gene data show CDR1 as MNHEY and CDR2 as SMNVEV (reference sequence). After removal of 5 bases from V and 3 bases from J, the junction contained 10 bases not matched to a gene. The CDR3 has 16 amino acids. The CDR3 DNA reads TGTGCCAGCAGTGGGGCGGGTCGGACAGGCTACAATGAGCAGTTCTTC. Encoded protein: CASSGAGRTGYNEQFF.

This chain's CDR3 is CASSLGLAGAREQYF. The DNA for the CDR3 is TGTGCCAGCAGCCTGGGACTAGCGGGAGCCCGCGAGCAGTACTTC. This rearrangement joins TRBV14 to TRBJ2-7, with TRBD2 matching 14 bases. Germline V CDR1 and CDR2: SGHDN, FVKESK. J gave up 6 bases and V 4 bases, and 5 bases lay outside the gene matches. This CDR3 region has 15 residues.

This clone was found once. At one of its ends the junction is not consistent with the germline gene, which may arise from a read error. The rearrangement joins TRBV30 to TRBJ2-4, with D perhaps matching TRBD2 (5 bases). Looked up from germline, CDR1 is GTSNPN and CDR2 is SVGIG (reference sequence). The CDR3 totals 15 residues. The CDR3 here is CAWSPPGIAKNIRYF. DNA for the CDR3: TGTGCCTGGAGCCCCCCGGGAATAGCCAAAAACATTCGGTACTTC.

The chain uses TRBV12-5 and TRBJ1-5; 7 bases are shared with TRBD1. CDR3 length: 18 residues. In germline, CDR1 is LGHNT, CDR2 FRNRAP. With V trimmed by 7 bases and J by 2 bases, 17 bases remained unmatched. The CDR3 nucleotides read TGTGCTAGTGCTCAAAACTCGACAGGGAAGGCCGGCAATCAGCCCCAGCATTTT. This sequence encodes CASAQNSTGKAGNQPQHF. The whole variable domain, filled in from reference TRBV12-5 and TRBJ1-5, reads DARVTQTPRHKVTEMGQEVTMRCQPILGHNTVFWYRQTMMQGLELLAYFRNRAPLDDSGMPKDRFSAEMPDATLATLKIQPSEPRDSAVYFCASAQNSTGKAGNQPQHFGDGTRLSIL.

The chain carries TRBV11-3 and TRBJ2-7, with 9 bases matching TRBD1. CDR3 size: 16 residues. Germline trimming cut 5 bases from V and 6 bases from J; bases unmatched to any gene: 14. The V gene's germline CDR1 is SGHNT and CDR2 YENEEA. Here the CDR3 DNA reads TGTGCCAGCAGCAAACCATTCCCGGGACAGGGATGCGAGCAGTACTTC. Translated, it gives CASSKPFPGQGCEQYF.